This TCR beta chain originates from a study of long-term antiretroviral therapy in people with HIV. General study results and limits: Transplant-donor-level diversity was not reached after ART, though diversity increased.

This clone was seen a handful of times. The antigen remains unidentified. V was pared by 0 bases and J by 4 bases, with 6 bases of the junction left unmatched. Germline assignment: CDR1 LGHNA and CDR2 YSLEER. The CDR3 covers 18 residues. Version v3.0 of the immunoSEQ assay ran at survey level. The method was immunoSEQ multiplex PCR; TCRdb's version includes in-frame clones alone and lacks a portion of them. The data show about 38,000 clones, around 85% seen once. The sample consisted of unsorted PBMCs, taken 1.5 years after starting antiretroviral therapy. The source is a man between 18 and 29 years old with HIV. This chain joins TRBV4-3 and TRBJ2-2, with TRBD2 matching over 12 bases. The CDR3 nucleotides are TGCGCCAGCAGCCAAGATCGGACTAGCGGGACCCTCACCGGGGAGCTGTTTTTT. Translated, it gives CASSQDRTSGTLTGELFF.